These 8 T cell receptor beta chains share one sample of origin, sequenced in a study of tumor-infiltrating lymphocytes in primary liver carcinoma. Constant-region priming of roughly 500 ng total RNA yielded TCR beta cDNA. Libraries of TCR beta came from three nested multiplex PCR rounds with slightly modified ARM-PCR. The two initial PCR rounds, roughly 9 cycles each, used TRBV1-TRBV30 forward and C-beta reverse primers. TCRdb itself ran the multiplex PCR reads through MiXCR, one entry per CDR3 protein. The sample carries some 20,000 distinct CDR3 sequences, roughly 80% recorded once. Co-extracting RNA and DNA was done with roughly 17-34 mg of unsorted bulk tissue as input. Specimen: liver tumor tissue from sampling region 4. Sample subset: tumor region T4, right-lateral pole. The receptor source for this set is a woman in her 30s with primary liver carcinoma and hepatitis B virus infection.

For this clonotype: Likely a read error: the CDR3 ends without its conserved phenylalanine or tryptophan. The DNA is omitted, as the CDR3 cannot be located on it reliably, and the CDR3 follows TCRdb's listing. The V and J genes are TRBV4-3 and TRBJ2-7; the DNA was not compared with TRBD1, the D call given in the table. The germline CDR1 and CDR2 sequences are LGHNA and YSLEER. A total of 15 residues make up the CDR3, ends included. CDR3 sequence: CASSQDRWTGRDQYS.

J is TRBJ2-2 and V is TRBV6-1; D is tentatively TRBD1 or TRBD2 (6 bases each). The germline V gene encodes CDR1 MNHNS and CDR2 SASEGT. The CDR3 spans 18 residues. V lost 2 bases and J lost 2, with 18 bases in between. CDR3 coding DNA: TGTGCCAGCAGTGAAACCCTTCCCGGGGGCGCCAACACCGGGGAGCTGTTTTTT. Its translation: CASSETLPGGANTGELFF.

As to this clonotype: Given the absence of the conserved phenylalanine or tryptophan at the CDR3 end, a read error is likely. The chain is built from TRBV5-5 and TRBJ1-5; TRBD1 matches 7 bases. Germline V lookup: CDR1 SGHKS, CDR2 YYEKEE (reference sequence). The CDR3 has 15 amino acids. The CDR3 loop is CVSSLSRGGNRPQHS. The DNA of the CDR3 is TGTGTCAGCAGCTTGTCCAGGGGGGGGAATCGGCCCCAGCATTCT.

A note on this clonotype: The CDR3 ends on some other residue instead of the conserved phenylalanine or tryptophan, so this is likely a read error. The CDR3 nucleotides are TGTGCCAGCGGCTGGACGCGACAGGGAAGGGGAGATACGCAGTATTCT. It is translated as CASGWTRQGRGDTQYS. The chain links TRBV11-2 to TRBJ2-3, with 7 nucleotides matching TRBD1. The length of the CDR3 is 16 residues. V dropped 8 bases and J dropped 5; count of bases not matched to a gene: 16. The germline CDR1 and CDR2 sequences are SGHAT and FQNNGV.

Remarks on this clonotype: At one end the junction does not follow the germline gene, possibly because of a read error. The genes are TRBV11-3 and TRBJ2-3; D is unresolved. The CDR3 covers 14 residues. The germline gives CDR1 SGHNT, CDR2 YENEEA. The CDR3 here is CTSSLDGPTDTKYF. As DNA, the CDR3 is TGTACCAGCAGTTTAGATGGGCCCACAGATACGAAGTATTTT. Full variable domain (remainder filled in from reference TRBV11-3 and TRBJ2-3): EAGVVQSPRYKIIEKKQPVAFWCNPISGHNTLYWYLQNLGQGPELLIRYENEEAVDDSQLPKDRFSAERLKGVDSTLKIQPAELGDSAVYLCTSSLDGPTDTKYFGPGTRLTVL.

This rearrangement joins TRBV11-1 to TRBJ2-3; 10 bases are shared with TRBD1. The CDR3 loop spans 15 amino acids. The germline gives CDR1 SGHAT, CDR2 FQDESV (reference sequence). The J segment lost 7 bases and the V segment lost 6 bases, leaving 10 bases of the junction unmatched. CDR3 in DNA: TGTGCCAGCAGGACCGACAGGGGGCCACGATATACGCAGTATTTT. Protein sequence: CASRTDRGPRYTQYF.

The chain links TRBV11-2 to TRBJ2-7; weak D call: TRBD2 (6 bases). The V gene's germline CDR1 is SGHAT and CDR2 FQNNGV. V was pared by 2 bases and J by 3 bases, with 14 bases between. The CDR3 has 15 amino acids. The CDR3 here is CASSLLTGVIYEQYF. The CDR3 DNA is TGTGCCAGCAGCTTATTGACGGGAGTGATCTACGAGCAGTACTTC.

Points on this clonotype: A read error may produce the germline difference seen at one junction end. This chain uses TRBV29-1 with TRBJ1-1; 7 bases match TRBD1. The CDR3 is 12 amino acids. Looked up from germline, CDR1 is SQVTM and CDR2 is ANQGSEA. The CDR3 reads CSVETGSTQAFF. In DNA form, the CDR3 reads TGCAGCGTCGAGACAGGGAGTACTCAAGCCTTCTTT.